This T cell receptor (beta chain) appears in the sequencing data of a study of blood T cell repertoires in COVID-19. The overall study: From the United States, Italy and Spain came samples of acute and convalescent COVID-19.

Germline CDR1 and CDR2: SGHTA and FQGNSA. Deletions cut 0 bases from V and 4 bases from J, with 18 bases between. There are 17 residues in the CDR3. In the original analysis: Reference gene primer amplification yielded estimated nucleated cell counts. The method was immunoSEQ multiplex PCR; TCRdb's version includes in-frame clones alone and lacks a portion of them. Clonal size and the V and J genes are those of that table, whereas D and trimming came from the DNA. Here the sample spans more than 65,000 clones, roughly 84% being singletons. V gene TRBV7-2 combines with J gene TRBJ2-5, with a weak D call TRBD1 (6 bases). This sequence was found in a man aged 50-59 years with active COVID-19. Material for sequencing was peripheral blood. The CDR3 spells CASSLAPQGPLGETQYF. The CDR3 DNA follows: TGTGCCAGCAGCTTAGCCCCCCAGGGGCCGCTCGGAGAGACCCAGTACTTC.